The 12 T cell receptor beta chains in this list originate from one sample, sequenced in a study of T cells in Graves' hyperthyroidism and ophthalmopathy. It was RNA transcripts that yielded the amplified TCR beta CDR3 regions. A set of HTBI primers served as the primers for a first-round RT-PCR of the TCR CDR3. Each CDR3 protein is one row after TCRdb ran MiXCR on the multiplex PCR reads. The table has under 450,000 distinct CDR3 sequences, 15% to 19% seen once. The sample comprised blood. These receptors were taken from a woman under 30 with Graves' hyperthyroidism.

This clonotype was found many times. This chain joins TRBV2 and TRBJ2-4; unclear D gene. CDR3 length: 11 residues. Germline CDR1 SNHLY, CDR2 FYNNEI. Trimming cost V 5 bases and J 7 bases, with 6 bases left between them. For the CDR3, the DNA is TGTGCCAGCAGTACCGGGAACATTCAGTACTTC. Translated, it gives CASSTGNIQYF.

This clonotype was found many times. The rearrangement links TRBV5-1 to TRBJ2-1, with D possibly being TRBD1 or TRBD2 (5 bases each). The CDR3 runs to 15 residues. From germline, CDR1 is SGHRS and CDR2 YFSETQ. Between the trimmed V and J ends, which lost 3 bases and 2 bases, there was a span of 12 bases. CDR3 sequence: CASSYRDGTYNEQFF. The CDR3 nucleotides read TGCGCCAGCAGCTACCGGGACGGGACCTACAATGAGCAGTTCTTC.

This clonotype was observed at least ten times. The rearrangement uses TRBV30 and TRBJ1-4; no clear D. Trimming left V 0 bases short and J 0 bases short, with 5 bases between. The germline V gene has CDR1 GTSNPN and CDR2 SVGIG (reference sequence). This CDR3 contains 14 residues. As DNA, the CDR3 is TGTGCCTGGAGTGTCAGTGCAACTAATGAAAAACTGTTTTTT. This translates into CAWSVSATNEKLFF.

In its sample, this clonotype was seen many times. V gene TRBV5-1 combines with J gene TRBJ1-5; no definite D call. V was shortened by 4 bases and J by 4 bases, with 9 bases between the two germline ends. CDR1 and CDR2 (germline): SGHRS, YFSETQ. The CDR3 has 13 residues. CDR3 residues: CASSETPNQPQHF. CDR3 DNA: TGCGCCAGCAGCGAGACCCCGAATCAGCCCCAGCATTTT.

The DNA of the CDR3 is TGTGCCAGCAGTGGGGGTGGGCACCTACTCGAGCAGTACTTC. Protein product: CASSGGGHLLEQYF. This chain connects TRBV2 to TRBJ2-7; the D is unclear. Germline V gene sequence: CDR1 SNHLY, CDR2 FYNNEI. This CDR3 comprises 14 residues. Trimming took 4 bases from V and 6 from J, leaving 16 bases between them.

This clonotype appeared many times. The CDR3 DNA sequence: TGTGCCAGCAGTGTGACAGGAGGGGGCACAGATACGCAGTATTTT. Its protein is CASSVTGGGTDTQYF. The chain uses TRBV6-4 and TRBJ2-3; D possibly uses TRBD1 or TRBD2 (6 bases each). Looked up from germline, CDR1 is MRHNA and CDR2 is SNTAGT. The CDR3 is 15 amino acids. The ends were cut back, 4 bases at V and 1 base at J, with 12 bases in the middle.

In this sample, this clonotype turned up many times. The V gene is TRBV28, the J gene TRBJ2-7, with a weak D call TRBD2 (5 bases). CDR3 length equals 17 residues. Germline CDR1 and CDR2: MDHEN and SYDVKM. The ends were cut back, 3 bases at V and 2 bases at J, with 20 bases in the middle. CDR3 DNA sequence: TGTGCCAGCAGTTTCACCATCGACGGGATGGGTACCTACGAGCAGTACTTC. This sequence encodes CASSFTIDGMGTYEQYF.

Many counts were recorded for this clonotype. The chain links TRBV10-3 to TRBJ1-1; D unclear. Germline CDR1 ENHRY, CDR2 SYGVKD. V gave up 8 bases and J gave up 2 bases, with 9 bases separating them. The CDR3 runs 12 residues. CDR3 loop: CAIGAINTEAFF. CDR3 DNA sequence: TGTGCCATCGGTGCCATAAACACTGAAGCTTTCTTT.

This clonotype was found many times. The CDR3 DNA reads TGCAGTGCTTCTAGCGGGGGGGCCGTAGAAGAGCAGTTCTTC. It codes for CSASSGGAVEEQFF. The rearrangement links TRBV20-1 to TRBJ2-1, with TRBD2 identical over 12 bases. Unmatched junction bases numbered 9, after V lost 5 bases and J lost 10 bases. The CDR3 sequence is 14 residues long. Germline CDR1 DFQATT, CDR2 SNEGSKA (reference sequence).

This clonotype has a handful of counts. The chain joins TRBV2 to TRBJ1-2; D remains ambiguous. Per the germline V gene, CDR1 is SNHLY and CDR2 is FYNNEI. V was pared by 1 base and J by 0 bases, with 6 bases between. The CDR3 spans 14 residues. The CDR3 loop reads CASSEDRANYGYTF. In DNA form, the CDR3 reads TGTGCCAGCAGTGAAGACAGAGCTAACTATGGCTACACCTTC.

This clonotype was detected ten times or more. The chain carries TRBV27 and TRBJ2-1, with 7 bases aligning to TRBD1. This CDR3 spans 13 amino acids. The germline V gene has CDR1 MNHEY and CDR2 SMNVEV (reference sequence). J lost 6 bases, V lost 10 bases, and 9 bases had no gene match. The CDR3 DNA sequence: TGTGCCATTGGGGTCCCAGGGGGCAATGAGCAGTTCTTC. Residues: CAIGVPGGNEQFF.

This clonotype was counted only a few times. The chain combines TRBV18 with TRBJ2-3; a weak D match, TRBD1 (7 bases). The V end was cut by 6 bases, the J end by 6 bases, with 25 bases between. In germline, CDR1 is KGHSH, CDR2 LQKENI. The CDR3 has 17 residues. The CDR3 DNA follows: TGTGCCAGCTCGCCCCACAGGGGACTTCTTGAGCCCGATACGCAGTATTTT. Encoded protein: CASSPHRGLLEPDTQYF.